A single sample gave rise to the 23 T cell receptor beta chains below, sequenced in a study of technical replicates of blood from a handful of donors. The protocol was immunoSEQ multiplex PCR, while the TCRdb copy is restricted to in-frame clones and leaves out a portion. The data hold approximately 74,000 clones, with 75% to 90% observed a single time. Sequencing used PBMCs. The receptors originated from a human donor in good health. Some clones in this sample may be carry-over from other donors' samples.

The CDR3 reads CASRDSNPTDTQYF. The CDR3 DNA sequence: TGTGCCAGCAGAGATAGTAATCCCACAGATACGCAGTATTTT. This chain joins TRBV28 and TRBJ2-3, with D hard to call. From germline, CDR1 is MDHEN and CDR2 SYDVKM. This CDR3 contains 14 residues. The V end lost 6 bases, the J end lost 2 bases, and 12 bases lay between the germline ends.

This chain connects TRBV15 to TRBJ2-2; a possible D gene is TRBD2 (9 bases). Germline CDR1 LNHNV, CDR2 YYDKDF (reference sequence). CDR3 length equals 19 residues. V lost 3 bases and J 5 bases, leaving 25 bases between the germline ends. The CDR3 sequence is CATSSDRGEAGGWTGELFF. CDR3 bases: TGTGCCACCAGCAGTGACAGGGGAGAGGCGGGAGGGTGGACCGGGGAGCTGTTTTTT.

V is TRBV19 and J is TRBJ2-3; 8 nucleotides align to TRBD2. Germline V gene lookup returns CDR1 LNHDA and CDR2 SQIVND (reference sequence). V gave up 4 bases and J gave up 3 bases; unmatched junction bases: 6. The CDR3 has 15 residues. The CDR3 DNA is TGTGCCAGTAGTACAGGGACTAGTAATACAGATACGCAGTATTTT. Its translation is CASSTGTSNTDTQYF.

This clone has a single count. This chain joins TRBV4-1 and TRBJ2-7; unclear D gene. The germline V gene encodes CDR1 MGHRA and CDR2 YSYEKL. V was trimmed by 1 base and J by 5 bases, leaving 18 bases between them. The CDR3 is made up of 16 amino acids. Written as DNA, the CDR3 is TGCGCCAGCAGCCAAGTGCTTGCGGAGACCCCAAACGAGCAGTACTTC. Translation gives CASSQVLAETPNEQYF.

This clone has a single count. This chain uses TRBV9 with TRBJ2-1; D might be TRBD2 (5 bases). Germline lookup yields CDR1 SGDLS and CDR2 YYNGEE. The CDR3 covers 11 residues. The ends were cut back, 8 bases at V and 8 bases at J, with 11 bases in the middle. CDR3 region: CASLSGDEQFF. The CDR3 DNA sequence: TGTGCCAGTCTCTCCGGGGATGAGCAGTTCTTC.

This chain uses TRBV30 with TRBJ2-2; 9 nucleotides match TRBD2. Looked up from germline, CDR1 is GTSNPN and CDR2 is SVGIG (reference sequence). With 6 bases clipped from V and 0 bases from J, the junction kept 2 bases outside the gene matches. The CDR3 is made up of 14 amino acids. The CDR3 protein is CACRLAANTGELFF. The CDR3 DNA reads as TGTGCCTGTAGACTAGCGGCGAACACCGGGGAGCTGTTTTTT.

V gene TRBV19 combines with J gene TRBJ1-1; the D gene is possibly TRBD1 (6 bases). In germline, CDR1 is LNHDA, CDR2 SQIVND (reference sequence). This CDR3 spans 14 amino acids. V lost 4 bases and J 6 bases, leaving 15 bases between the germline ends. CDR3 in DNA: TGTGCCAGTAGTAACGGACAGAGAGACTCTGAAGCTTTCTTT. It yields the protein CASSNGQRDSEAFF.

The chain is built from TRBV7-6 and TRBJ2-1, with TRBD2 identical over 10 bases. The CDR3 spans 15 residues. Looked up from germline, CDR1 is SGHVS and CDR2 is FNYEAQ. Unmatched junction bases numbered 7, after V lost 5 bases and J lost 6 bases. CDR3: CASSPGLAGVNEQFF. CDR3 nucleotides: TGTGCCAGCAGCCCGGGGCTAGCGGGGGTCAATGAGCAGTTCTTC.

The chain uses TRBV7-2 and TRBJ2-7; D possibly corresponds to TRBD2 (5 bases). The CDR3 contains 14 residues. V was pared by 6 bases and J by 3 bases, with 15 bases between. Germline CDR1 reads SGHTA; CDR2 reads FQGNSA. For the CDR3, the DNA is TGTGCCAGCAGTCCTACGGGATACAACTACGAGCAGTACTTC. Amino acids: CASSPTGYNYEQYF.

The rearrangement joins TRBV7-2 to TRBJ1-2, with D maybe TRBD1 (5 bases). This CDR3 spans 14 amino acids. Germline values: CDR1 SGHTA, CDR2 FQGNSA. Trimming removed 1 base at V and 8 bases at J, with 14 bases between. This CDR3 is CASSLVGGGEGYTF. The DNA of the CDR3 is TGTGCCAGCAGCTTAGTCGGGGGAGGTGAGGGCTACACCTTC.

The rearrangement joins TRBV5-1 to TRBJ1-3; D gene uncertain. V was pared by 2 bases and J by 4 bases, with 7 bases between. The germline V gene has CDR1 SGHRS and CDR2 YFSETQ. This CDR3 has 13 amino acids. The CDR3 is CASSLGLGNTIYF. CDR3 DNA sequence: TGCGCCAGCAGCTTAGGACTAGGAAACACCATATATTTT.

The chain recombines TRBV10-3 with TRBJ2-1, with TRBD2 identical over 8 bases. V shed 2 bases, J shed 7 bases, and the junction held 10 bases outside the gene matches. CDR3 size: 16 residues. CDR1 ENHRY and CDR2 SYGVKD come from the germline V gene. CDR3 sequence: CAISELSGLVVNEQFF. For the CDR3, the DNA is TGTGCCATCAGTGAGCTTTCGGGACTAGTGGTTAATGAGCAGTTCTTC.

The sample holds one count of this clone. The CDR3 spells CASSLNSNEQFF. The DNA of the CDR3 is TGTGCCAGCTCACTCAACAGCAATGAGCAGTTCTTC. The genes are TRBV18 and TRBJ2-1; D ambiguous. From germline, CDR1 is KGHSH and CDR2 LQKENI. The CDR3 has 12 residues. V lost 4 bases, J lost 6 bases, and 7 bases lay in between.

The CDR3 sequence: CATSRDRGEETQYF. CDR3 bases: TGTGCCACCAGCAGGGACAGGGGGGAGGAGACCCAGTACTTC. This rearrangement joins TRBV15 to TRBJ2-5, with 10 bases fitting TRBD1. The germline gives CDR1 LNHNV, CDR2 YYDKDF (reference sequence). The CDR3 is made up of 14 amino acids. The trim removed 3 bases at V and 5 bases at J, leaving 3 bases unmatched.

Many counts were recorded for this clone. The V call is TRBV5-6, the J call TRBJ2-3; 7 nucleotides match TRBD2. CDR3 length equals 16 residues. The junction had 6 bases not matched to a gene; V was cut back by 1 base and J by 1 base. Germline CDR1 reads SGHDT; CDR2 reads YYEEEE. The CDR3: CASSLSGRERTDTQYF. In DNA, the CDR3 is TGTGCCAGCAGCTTGAGTGGGAGGGAGCGCACAGATACGCAGTATTTT.

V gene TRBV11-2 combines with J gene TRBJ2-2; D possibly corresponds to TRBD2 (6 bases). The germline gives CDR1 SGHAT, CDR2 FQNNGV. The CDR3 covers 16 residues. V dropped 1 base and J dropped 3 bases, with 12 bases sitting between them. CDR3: CASSLGLGRDTGELFF. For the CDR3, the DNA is TGTGCCAGCAGCTTAGGACTAGGTCGGGACACCGGGGAGCTGTTTTTT.

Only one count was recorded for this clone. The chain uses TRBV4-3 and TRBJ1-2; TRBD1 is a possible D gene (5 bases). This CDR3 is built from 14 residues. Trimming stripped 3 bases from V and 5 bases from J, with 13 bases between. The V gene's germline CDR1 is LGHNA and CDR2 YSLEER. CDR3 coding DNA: TGCGCCAGCAGCCAGGCCACCGACAGTTATGGCTACACCTTC. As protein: CASSQATDSYGYTF.

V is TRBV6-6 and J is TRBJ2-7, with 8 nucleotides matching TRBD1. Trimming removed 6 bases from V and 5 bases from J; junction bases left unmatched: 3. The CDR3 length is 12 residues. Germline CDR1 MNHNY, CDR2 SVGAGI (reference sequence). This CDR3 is CASRQGVNEQYF. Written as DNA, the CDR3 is TGTGCCAGCAGACAGGGGGTCAACGAGCAGTACTTC.

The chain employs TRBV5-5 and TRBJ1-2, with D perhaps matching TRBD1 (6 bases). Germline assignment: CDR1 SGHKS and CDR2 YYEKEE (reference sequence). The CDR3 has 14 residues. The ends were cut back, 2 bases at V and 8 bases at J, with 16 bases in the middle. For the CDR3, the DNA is TGTGCCAGCAGCTTCCGGGACATGGCGGACGGCTACACCTTC. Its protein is CASSFRDMADGYTF.

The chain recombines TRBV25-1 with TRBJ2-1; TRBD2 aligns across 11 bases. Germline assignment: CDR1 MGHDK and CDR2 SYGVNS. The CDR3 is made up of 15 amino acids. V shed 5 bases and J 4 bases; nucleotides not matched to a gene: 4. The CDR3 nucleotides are TGTGCCAGCAGTAGGGGGACTAGCGGTTACAATGAGCAGTTCTTC. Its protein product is CASSRGTSGYNEQFF. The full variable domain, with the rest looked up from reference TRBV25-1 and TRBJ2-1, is EADIYQTPRYLVIGTGKKITLECSQTMGHDKMYWYQQDPGMELHLIHYSYGVNSTEKGDLSSESTVSRIRTEHFPLTLESARPSHTSQYLCASSRGTSGYNEQFFGPGTRLTVL.

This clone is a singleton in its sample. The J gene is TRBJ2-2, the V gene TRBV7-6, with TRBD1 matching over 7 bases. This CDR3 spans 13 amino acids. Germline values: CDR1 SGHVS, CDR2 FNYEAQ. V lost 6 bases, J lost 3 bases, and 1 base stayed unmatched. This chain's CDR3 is CASRDRYTGELFF. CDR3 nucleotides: TGTGCCAGCAGGGACAGGTACACCGGGGAGCTGTTTTTT.

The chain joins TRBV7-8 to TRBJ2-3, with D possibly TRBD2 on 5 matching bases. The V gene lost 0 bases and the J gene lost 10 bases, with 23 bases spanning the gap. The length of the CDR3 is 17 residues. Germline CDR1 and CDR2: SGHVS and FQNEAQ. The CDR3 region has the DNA TGTGCCAGCAGCTTAGCGTATGCGCGGGTGCCCCGAGCGGCGCAGTATTTT. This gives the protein CASSLAYARVPRAAQYF.

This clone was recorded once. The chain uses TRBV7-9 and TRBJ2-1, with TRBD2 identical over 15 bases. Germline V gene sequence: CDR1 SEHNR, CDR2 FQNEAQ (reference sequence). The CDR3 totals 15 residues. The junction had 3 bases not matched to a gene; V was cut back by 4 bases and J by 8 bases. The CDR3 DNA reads TGTGCCAGCAGCTCGGGACTAGCGGGAGGCCATGAGCAGTTCTTC. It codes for CASSSGLAGGHEQFF.